The rows below give T cell receptor beta chains drawn from one sample of a study of blood T cells in healthy people across ages. TCRdb re-analysed the 5' RACE reads in MiXCR, keeping a single row per CDR3 protein. The sample holds 780,000 or so distinct CDR3 sequences, 20% to 25% seen once. These data were also filed under a second study, of T cells of mothers and their children.

The sample consisted of blood. Source of these receptors: a boy between 10 and 17 years old in good health. Each CDR3 is given with its conserved first and last residue. The D gene is left open where the match is weak. Some rows have no size entry. The others give once, few or many, or a class for an expanded clone.

d_call clone_size j_call v_call cdr3_aa cdr3_nt
NA many TRBJ1-2 TRBV7-8 CASSLGAEYGYTF TGTGCCAGCAGCTTAGGAGCTGAATATGGCTACACCTTC
TRBD1 NA TRBJ1-4 TRBV20-1 CSARELTGGAPNEKLFF TGCAGTGCTAGAGAATTAACAGGGGGCGCGCCTAATGAAAAACTGTTTTTT
NA NA TRBJ1-4 TRBV2 CASKDTSTNEKLFF TGTGCCAGCAAGGACACATCAACTAATGAAAAACTGTTTTTT
NA few TRBJ2-1 TRBV4-2 CASSQAADPEQFF TGTGCCAGCAGCCAAGCGGCGGACCCTGAGCAGTTCTTC
TRBD2 NA TRBJ2-1 TRBV20-1 CSASTSGTYNEQFF TGCAGTGCTAGCACTAGCGGGACCTACAATGAGCAGTTCTTC
NA few TRBJ2-7 TRBV20-1 CSAITLYEQYF TGCAGTGCTATAACCCTCTACGAGCAGTACTTC
NA few TRBJ2-7 TRBV6-5 CASSYRGGYEQYF TGTGCCAGCAGTTACCGGGGAGGCTACGAGCAGTACTTC
TRBD2 NA TRBJ2-7 TRBV29-1 CSVDGLAGDEQYF TGCAGCGTTGACGGACTAGCGGGAGACGAGCAGTACTTC
NA few TRBJ1-3 TRBV19 CASSSGWNTIYF TGTGCCAGTTCCTCAGGCTGGAACACCATATATTTT
TRBD1 NA TRBJ1-2 TRBV7-9 CASSLVDRGQENYGYTF TGTGCCAGCAGCTTAGTCGACAGGGGGCAGGAAAACTATGGCTACACCTTC
NA few TRBJ2-1 TRBV7-8 CASSLVQIGSYNEQFF TGTGCCAGCAGCTTAGTTCAGATAGGCTCCTACAATGAGCAGTTCTTC
NA once TRBJ1-1 TRBV15 CATSRVYEGTEAFF TGTGCCACCAGCAGAGTTTATGAGGGCACTGAAGCTTTCTTT
NA few TRBJ2-1 TRBV5-6 CASSLAFRGGSYNEQFF TGTGCCAGCAGCTTGGCGTTCCGTGGGGGTTCCTACAATGAGCAGTTCTTC
NA few TRBJ2-5 TRBV14 CASSAHPRETQYF TGTGCCAGCAGCGCCCATCCGCGGGAGACCCAGTACTTC
NA NA TRBJ2-5 TRBV18 CASSPPGRMYQETQYF TGTGCCAGCTCACCACCGGGTAGAATGTACCAAGAGACCCAGTACTTC
NA few TRBJ2-5 TRBV5-1 CASSLRQKETQYF TGCGCCAGCAGCTTGAGGCAGAAAGAGACCCAGTACTTC
NA NA TRBJ2-4 TRBV27 CASSFGAGAKNIQYF TGTGCCAGCAGTTTTGGGGCTGGAGCCAAAAACATTCAGTACTTC
NA few TRBJ2-3 TRBV4-1 CASSPGPAGHTDTQYF TGCGCCAGCAGCCCGGGACCAGCGGGACACACAGATACGCAGTATTTT
NA NA TRBJ2-3 TRBV5-1 CASSLALSSLTDTQYF TGCGCCAGCAGCTTGGCCCTTAGTAGTTTGACAGATACGCAGTATTTT
NA few TRBJ2-4 TRBV7-2 CASSLRLNIQYF TGTGCCAGCAGCTTACGTTTGAACATTCAGTACTTC
NA NA TRBJ1-1 TRBV6-1 CASSELRHSEAFF TGTGCCAGCAGTGAACTACGACATTCTGAAGCTTTCTTT